The 11 T cell receptor beta chains presented below share a single source sample, sequenced in a study of PD-L1 blockade in urothelial cancer. The repertoire was sequenced with immunoSEQ multiplex PCR; TCRdb's copy has only in-frame clones and lacks some. Here the sample spans tens of thousands of clones, around four fifths being singletons. This specimen consisted of PBMCs, obtained around atezolizumab (anti-PD-L1) treatment. The source is a man between 70 and 80 years old with urothelial cancer.

This chain joins TRBV4-1 and TRBJ2-7; 8 nucleotides match TRBD1. CDR3 size: 16 residues. Germline CDR1 MGHRA, CDR2 YSYEKL. V shed 1 base and J 3 bases; nucleotides not matched to a gene: 8. CDR3 protein: CASSQAPTGVGYEQYF. CDR3 nucleotides: TGCGCCAGCAGCCAAGCCCCGACAGGGGTTGGCTACGAGCAGTACTTC.

The rearrangement joins TRBV7-3 to TRBJ2-2; 7 positions match TRBD2. After removal of 1 base from V and 0 bases from J, the junction contained 5 bases not matched to a gene. The CDR3 runs to 17 residues. The germline V gene has CDR1 SGHTA and CDR2 FQGTGA. CDR3 amino acids: CASSLIAGVANTGELFF. The CDR3 nucleotides are TGTGCCAGCAGCTTAATTGCGGGGGTTGCGAACACCGGGGAGCTGTTTTTT.

The V gene is TRBV7-8, the J gene TRBJ1-4; 8 bases fit TRBD1. The V gene's germline CDR1 is SGHVS and CDR2 FQNEAQ. V shed 2 bases, J shed 11 bases, and the junction held 7 bases outside the gene matches. The CDR3 has 14 amino acids. The CDR3 DNA reads TGTGCCAGCAGCTTACGGACAGGGACCGATAAACTGTTTTTT. Its protein is CASSLRTGTDKLFF.

V and J are TRBV7-3 and TRBJ2-7; tentative D call: TRBD1 (6 bases). Germline loops: CDR1 SGHTA, CDR2 FQGTGA. Deletions cut 5 bases from V and 2 bases from J, with 16 bases between. This CDR3 is 15 amino acids long. The CDR3 spells CASSPPGHHPYEQYF. DNA for the CDR3: TGTGCCAGCAGCCCGCCGGGACACCATCCCTACGAGCAGTACTTC. Full variable domain (outside the CDR3, taken from reference TRBV7-3 and TRBJ2-7): GAGVSQTPSNKVTEKGKYVELRCDPISGHTALYWYRQSLGQGPEFLIYFQGTGAADDSGLPNDRFFAVRPEGSVSTLKIQRTERGDSAVYLCASSPPGHHPYEQYFGPGTRLTVT.

The J gene is TRBJ1-1, the V gene TRBV18; 12 nucleotides agree with TRBD1. The CDR3 length is 20 residues. Germline V gene sequence: CDR1 KGHSH, CDR2 LQKENI. The junction had 14 bases not matched to a gene; V was cut back by 3 bases and J by 0 bases. CDR3 residues: CASSPLPGTGGGSLNTEAFF. The CDR3 DNA reads as TGTGCCAGCTCACCCCTTCCCGGGACAGGGGGCGGATCCCTGAACACTGAAGCTTTCTTT.

The chain links TRBV7-9 to TRBJ2-2, with TRBD2 identical over 7 bases. V lost 7 bases to trimming and J lost 1 base; unmatched junction nucleotides: 9. Germline V gives CDR1 SEHNR, CDR2 FQNEAQ (reference sequence). CDR3 size: 16 residues. The CDR3 loop is CASTPGSGVNTGELFF. In nucleotides, the CDR3 is TGTGCCAGCACCCCCGGCAGCGGGGTGAACACCGGGGAGCTGTTTTTT.

The chain is built from TRBV7-8 and TRBJ2-1, with 13 bases lining up with TRBD2. V lost 5 bases and J lost 8; bases outside the gene matches: 9. Germline-derived CDR1 and CDR2 are SGHVS and FQNEAQ. There are 16 residues in the CDR3. CDR3 coding DNA: TGTGCCAGCAGCATCACCGGACTAGCGGGAGTTCATGAGCAGTTCTTC. Protein sequence: CASSITGLAGVHEQFF.

This sequence joins TRBV6-1 and TRBJ2-3, with 7 positions matching TRBD1. The CDR3 extends over 15 amino acids. In germline, CDR1 is MNHNS, CDR2 SASEGT. V lost 3 bases to trimming and J lost 1 base; unmatched junction nucleotides: 4. CDR3 sequence reads: CASSDRDRRTDTQYF. CDR3 in DNA: TGTGCCAGCAGTGACCGGGACAGACGCACAGATACGCAGTATTTT.

The sample holds one count of this clone. This chain uses TRBV6-1 with TRBJ2-7, with 11 positions matching TRBD2. V lost 2 bases and J lost 2; bases outside the gene matches: 17. The CDR3 is 20 residues long. Germline CDR1 is MNHNS and CDR2 is SASEGT. The CDR3 sequence is CASSERPRASGRQAPYEQYF. DNA of the CDR3: TGTGCCAGCAGTGAAAGGCCCCGGGCTAGCGGGAGGCAAGCCCCCTACGAGCAGTACTTC.

This clone appeared once. J is TRBJ2-2 and V is TRBV19; TRBD1 aligns across 8 bases. Germline values: CDR1 LNHDA, CDR2 SQIVND (reference sequence). The CDR3 has 14 residues. V lost 4 bases, J lost 6 bases, and 4 bases stayed unmatched. The CDR3 sequence: CASSTDRGSGELFF. The DNA for the CDR3 is TGTGCCAGTAGTACCGACAGGGGATCCGGGGAGCTGTTTTTT.

The CDR3 loop reads CASISGQGLNEQFF. CDR3 DNA: TGTGCCAGCATCTCAGGACAGGGGCTCAATGAGCAGTTCTTC. This chain connects TRBV28 to TRBJ2-1, with 9 bases aligning to TRBD1. V gave up 7 bases and J gave up 6 bases; unmatched junction bases: 7. This CDR3 region has 14 residues. Germline values: CDR1 MDHEN, CDR2 SYDVKM.